The source of this T cell receptor (beta chain) is a study of blood T cell repertoires in COVID-19. Study background: Sites in the United States, Italy and Spain provided acute and convalescent COVID-19 samples.

CDR3 length equals 16 residues. V was clipped by 1 base and J by 2 bases; unmatched bases: 6. The germline V gene encodes CDR1 SGHTA and CDR2 FQGNSA. In the original processing: It was from reference gene primer amplification that nucleated cell counts were estimated. Generated by immunoSEQ multiplex PCR, the TCRdb table keeps only in-frame clones and is missing some. V and J calls and clone size are as listed in that table; D and trimming were resolved from the DNA. The sample shows 150,000 to 200,000 clones, around four fifths of them seen only once. Sample: peripheral blood. The receptor's source is a woman under 40 with acute or convalescent COVID-19. The V call is TRBV7-2, the J call TRBJ2-3, with 7 nucleotides matching TRBD2. The CDR3 DNA follows: TGTGCCAGCAGCTTAGGGGGGGGACTACACACAGATACGCAGTATTTT. This translates into CASSLGGGLHTDTQYF.